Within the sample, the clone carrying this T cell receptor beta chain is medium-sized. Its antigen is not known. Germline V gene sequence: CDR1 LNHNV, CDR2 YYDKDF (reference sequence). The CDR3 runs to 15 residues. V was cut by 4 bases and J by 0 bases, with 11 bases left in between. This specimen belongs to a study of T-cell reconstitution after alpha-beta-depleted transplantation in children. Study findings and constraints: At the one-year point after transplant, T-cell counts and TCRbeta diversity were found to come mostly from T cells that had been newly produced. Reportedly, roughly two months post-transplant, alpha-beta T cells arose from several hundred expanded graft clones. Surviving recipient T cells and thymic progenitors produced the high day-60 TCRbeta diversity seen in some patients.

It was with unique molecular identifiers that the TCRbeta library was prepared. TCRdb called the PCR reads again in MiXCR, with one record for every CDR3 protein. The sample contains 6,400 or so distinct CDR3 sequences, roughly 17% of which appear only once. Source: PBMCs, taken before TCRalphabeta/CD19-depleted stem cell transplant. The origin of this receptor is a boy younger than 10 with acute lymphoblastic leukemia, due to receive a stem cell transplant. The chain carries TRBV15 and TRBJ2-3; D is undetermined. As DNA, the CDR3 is TGTGCCACCAGCATGCCCCACGCAAGCACAGATACGCAGTATTTT. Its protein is CATSMPHASTDTQYF.